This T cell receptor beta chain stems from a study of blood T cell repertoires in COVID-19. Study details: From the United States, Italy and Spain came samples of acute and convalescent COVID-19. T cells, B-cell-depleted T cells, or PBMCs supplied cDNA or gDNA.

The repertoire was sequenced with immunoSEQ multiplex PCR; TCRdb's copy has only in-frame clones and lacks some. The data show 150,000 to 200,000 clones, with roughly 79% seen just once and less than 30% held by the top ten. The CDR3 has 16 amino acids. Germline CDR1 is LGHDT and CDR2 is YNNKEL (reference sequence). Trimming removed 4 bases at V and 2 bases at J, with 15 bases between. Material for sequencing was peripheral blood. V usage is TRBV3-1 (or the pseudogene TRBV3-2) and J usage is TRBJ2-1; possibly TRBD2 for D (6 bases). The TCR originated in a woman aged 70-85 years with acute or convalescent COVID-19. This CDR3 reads CASSLRDSPTYNEQFF. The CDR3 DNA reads TGTGCCAGCAGCCTAAGGGACTCCCCTACCTACAATGAGCAGTTCTTC.